Below, 27 T cell receptor beta chains from the same sample are listed, as sequenced in a study of chemoradiotherapy in HPV16-positive cancers. The repertoire was sequenced with immunoSEQ multiplex PCR; TCRdb's copy has only in-frame clones and lacks some. The table shows around 12,000 clones, with approximately 75% occurring only once. The material was obtained from a patient who underwent chemoradiotherapy. All receptors come from a human donor with HPV-associated anogenital cancer.

V usage is TRBV9 and J usage is TRBJ2-3, with 10 bases fitting TRBD1. The CDR3 contains 16 residues. J was trimmed by 4 bases and V by 3 bases; bases with no gene match: 8. Germline CDR1 is SGDLS and CDR2 is YYNGEE. The CDR3 loop is CASSGGTGDIADTQYF. DNA of the CDR3: TGTGCCAGCAGCGGAGGGACAGGGGATATTGCAGATACGCAGTATTTT. Together with reference TRBV9 and TRBJ2-3, the CDR3 gives the full variable domain: DSGVTQTPKHLITATGQRVTLRCSPRSGDLSVYWYQQSLDQGLQFLIQYYNGEERAKGNILERFSAQQFPDLHSELNLSSLELGDSALYFCASSGGTGDIADTQYFGPGTRLTVL.

The rearrangement links TRBV19 to TRBJ1-2; 7 bases fit TRBD1. The CDR3 contains 12 residues. The junction had 4 bases not matched to a gene; V was cut back by 8 bases and J by 4 bases. The germline gives CDR1 LNHDA, CDR2 SQIVND (reference sequence). The CDR3 sequence is CASVGQPYGYTF. Written as DNA, the CDR3 is TGTGCCAGTGTGGGACAGCCCTATGGCTACACCTTC.

The chain employs TRBV9 and TRBJ1-3; D call uncertain. Germline CDR1 is SGDLS and CDR2 is YYNGEE. The CDR3 has 15 amino acids. The V gene lost 3 bases and the J gene lost 0 bases, with 10 bases spanning the gap. CDR3 DNA: TGTGCCAGCAGCGCCTTCATCGGCTCTGGAAACACCATATATTTT. Translating gives CASSAFIGSGNTIYF.

The chain joins TRBV7-2 to TRBJ1-5; 7 bases agree with TRBD1. In germline, CDR1 is SGHTA, CDR2 FQGNSA. V shed 4 bases and J 4 bases; nucleotides not matched to a gene: 7. This CDR3 is 15 amino acids long. CDR3 coding DNA: TGTGCCAGCAGCTCTCTAGGGGGCCGGAATCAGCCCCAGCATTTT. Translation gives CASSSLGGRNQPQHF.

This rearrangement joins TRBV9 to TRBJ2-2, with 7 positions matching TRBD2. V shed 7 bases and J 8 bases; nucleotides not matched to a gene: 8. Looked up from germline, CDR1 is SGDLS and CDR2 is YYNGEE. The CDR3 sequence is 13 residues long. CDR3 residues: CASRSREGGELFF. The CDR3 DNA is TGTGCCAGCCGAAGCAGGGAGGGAGGGGAGCTGTTTTTT.

The chain carries TRBV30 and TRBJ1-6; maybe TRBD1 (6 bases). Germline V gene data show CDR1 as GTSNPN and CDR2 as SVGIG (reference sequence). Trimming stripped 4 bases from V and 7 bases from J, with 14 bases between. This CDR3 comprises 14 residues. This CDR3 reads CAWNPLQGNSPLHF. CDR3 DNA sequence: TGTGCCTGGAATCCACTACAGGGCAATTCACCCCTCCACTTT.

The rearrangement links TRBV18 to TRBJ1-6; tentative D call: TRBD1 (5 bases). The length of the CDR3 is 13 residues. V was trimmed by 1 base and J by 11 bases, leaving 9 bases between them. The germline gives CDR1 KGHSH, CDR2 LQKENI. The CDR3 DNA follows: TGTGCCAGCTCACCACGCGGGGACCCACCCCTCCACTTT. Its protein product is CASSPRGDPPLHF.

Only one count was recorded for this clone. Written as DNA, the CDR3 is TGTGCCAGCAGCAAAGACGTACAGGGTACTAATGAAAAACTGTTTTTT. Translation: CASSKDVQGTNEKLFF. The chain recombines TRBV21-1 with TRBJ1-4; TRBD1 is the table's D call, not checked against the DNA. TRBV21-1 is recorded as a pseudogene. The CDR3 is 16 residues long.

This clone was seen only once. V gene TRBV11-2 combines with J gene TRBJ2-1; TRBD2 matches at 12 bases. Germline lookup yields CDR1 SGHAT and CDR2 FQNNGV. The trim removed 5 bases at V and 4 bases at J, leaving 9 bases unmatched. The CDR3 covers 17 residues. CDR3 amino acids: CASSMRTSGVFYNEQFF. As DNA, the CDR3 is TGTGCCAGCAGCATGAGGACTAGCGGGGTCTTTTACAATGAGCAGTTCTTC.

V is TRBV9 and J is TRBJ1-1; tentatively, D is TRBD1 (5 bases). V was cut by 0 bases and J by 5 bases, with 14 bases left in between. The CDR3 runs 15 residues. Germline CDR1 is SGDLS and CDR2 is YYNGEE. The CDR3 loop reads CASSVGPGGLTEAFF. In nucleotides, the CDR3 is TGTGCCAGCAGCGTAGGTCCCGGGGGACTGACTGAAGCTTTCTTT.

This clone was counted a few times. The chain joins TRBV10-1 to TRBJ1-2, with D possibly matching TRBD1 (5 bases). Germline assignment: CDR1 WNHNN and CDR2 SYGVQD (reference sequence). Between the trimmed V and J ends, which lost 7 bases and 7 bases, there was a span of 13 bases. This CDR3 has 12 amino acids. In DNA form, the CDR3 reads TGCGCCAGCACTGGTGACAGTACTGGCTACACCTTC. Protein sequence: CASTGDSTGYTF.

By proportion, this clone is large. The V gene is TRBV6-4, the J gene TRBJ2-1; 11 bases map to TRBD2. V lost 0 bases to trimming and J lost 6 bases; unmatched junction nucleotides: 1. Germline assignment: CDR1 MRHNA and CDR2 SNTAGT. The CDR3 spans 15 residues. CDR3 DNA: TGTGCCAGCAGTGACTCTAGCGGGGGGGCCAATGAGCAGTTCTTC. It codes for CASSDSSGGANEQFF.

The chain employs TRBV20-1 and TRBJ2-1, with D uncertain. Germline CDR1 is DFQATT and CDR2 is SNEGSKA (reference sequence). V was cut by 3 bases and J by 11 bases, with 11 bases left in between. The CDR3 is made up of 11 amino acids. The DNA of the CDR3 is TGCAGTGCTAGGACCGGGCTTCAGCAGTTCTTC. Residues: CSARTGLQQFF.

The V and J genes are TRBV12-5 and TRBJ2-7; possibly TRBD2 for D (5 bases). Trimming removed 1 base from V and 6 bases from J, with 7 bases in between. Germline CDR1 reads LGHNT; CDR2 reads FRNRAP. The CDR3 is 12 amino acids. The CDR3 DNA follows: TGTGCTAGTGGTTTGGGGGCGGGCGAGCAGTACTTC. It encodes CASGLGAGEQYF.

This chain connects TRBV7-2 to TRBJ1-1; D is undetermined. The CDR3 contains 14 residues. CDR1 and CDR2 (germline): SGHTA, FQGNSA. V was cut by 1 base and J by 6 bases, with 12 bases left in between. CDR3 DNA: TGTGCCAGCAGCTTAGTTTCCGTGACTTCTGAAGCTTTCTTT. Translated, it gives CASSLVSVTSEAFF.

The J gene is TRBJ1-1, the V gene TRBV7-8; D is unclear. This CDR3 has 14 residues. Trimming stripped 5 bases from V and 5 bases from J, with 15 bases between. Germline values: CDR1 SGHVS, CDR2 FQNEAQ. The CDR3: CASSQTEGRTEAFF. The CDR3 DNA is TGTGCCAGCAGCCAGACGGAGGGCCGTACTGAAGCTTTCTTT. The full variable domain, its missing parts supplied by reference TRBV7-8 and TRBJ1-1, is GAGVSQSPRYKVAKRGQDVALRCDPISGHVSLFWYQQALGQGPEFLTYFQNEAQLDKSGLPSDRFFAERPEGSVSTLKIQRTQQEDSAVYLCASSQTEGRTEAFFGQGTRLTVV.

This chain joins TRBV5-4 and TRBJ2-3; D may be TRBD2 (6 bases). V dropped 8 bases and J dropped 2 bases, with 12 bases sitting between them. CDR3 size: 13 residues. Germline lookup yields CDR1 SGHNT and CDR2 YYREEE (reference sequence). The CDR3 sequence: CASKPGDTDTQYF. CDR3 bases: TGTGCCAGTAAACCGGGAGACACAGATACGCAGTATTTT.

The rearrangement joins TRBV29-1 to TRBJ2-1; weak D call: TRBD2 (5 bases). Trimming pared 7 bases from V and 7 bases from J, leaving 17 bases between. Germline assignment: CDR1 SQVTM and CDR2 ANQGSEA. The CDR3 is made up of 13 amino acids. The DNA of the CDR3 is TGCAGCGCCCATGCCGACGGAGGTAATGAGCAGTTCTTC. Translating gives CSAHADGGNEQFF.

The sample holds one count of this clone. The chain combines TRBV9 with TRBJ1-2, with 7 bases fitting TRBD1. V lost 5 bases and J lost 0; bases outside the gene matches: 10. CDR3 length equals 16 residues. CDR1 and CDR2 (germline): SGDLS, YYNGEE. The CDR3 is CASRQTGTAANYGYTF. The DNA of the CDR3 is TGTGCCAGCAGACAAACCGGGACAGCGGCTAACTATGGCTACACCTTC.

The rearrangement joins TRBV7-2 to TRBJ1-2, with 7 positions matching TRBD1. The CDR3 sequence is 18 residues long. Germline CDR1 and CDR2: SGHTA and FQGNSA. V lost 4 bases to trimming and J lost 4 bases; unmatched junction nucleotides: 18. The CDR3 bases are TGTGCCAGCAGCTCCGACAGGGTTAGCAGGGACTTCGTCTATGGCTACACCTTC. Protein product: CASSSDRVSRDFVYGYTF.

J is TRBJ1-4 and V is TRBV4-3, with 8 bases identical to TRBD1. Looked up from germline, CDR1 is LGHNA and CDR2 is YSLEER. Trimming at V came to 0 bases and at J to 5 bases, leaving 8 bases not matched to a gene. The CDR3 sequence is 17 residues long. CDR3 bases: TGCGCCAGCAGCCAAGACTTTCAGGGACAGGCCAATGAAAAACTGTTTTTT. Translated: CASSQDFQGQANEKLFF.

CDR3 protein: CASASLYEQYF. CDR3 nucleotides: TGTGCCAGCGCATCGCTGTACGAGCAGTACTTC. The V and J genes are TRBV2 and TRBJ2-7; D remains unclear. Germline V gene data show CDR1 as SNHLY and CDR2 as FYNNEI. The CDR3 is 11 amino acids. The V gene lost 8 bases and the J gene lost 4 bases, with 9 bases spanning the gap.

There are a few counts of this clone. V usage is TRBV15 and J usage is TRBJ1-2; TRBD1 might be the D (6 bases). The CDR3 loop spans 14 amino acids. V was trimmed by 1 base and J by 6 bases, leaving 12 bases between them. The germline CDR1 and CDR2 sequences are LNHNV and YYDKDF (reference sequence). The CDR3 bases are TGTGCCACCAGCAGAGGGACCCCAGGGGATGGCTACACCTTC. Protein product: CATSRGTPGDGYTF.

This clone has a handful of counts. Here the CDR3 DNA reads TGTGCCAGCAGCCCCAGGACTAGCGGGGGGGCTATCGAGCAGTACTTC. Residues: CASSPRTSGGAIEQYF. V and J are TRBV7-2 and TRBJ2-7, with 15 positions matching TRBD2. J was trimmed by 6 bases and V by 5 bases; bases with no gene match: 8. The CDR3 loop spans 16 amino acids. Germline V gene lookup returns CDR1 SGHTA and CDR2 FQGNSA.

About this clone itself: This sample includes further DNA sequences coding for the same CDR3. CDR3 in amino acids: CASSPYQETQYF. The CDR3 coding sequence is TGTGCCAGCTCCCCTTACCAAGAGACCCAGTACTTC. The chain recombines TRBV18 with TRBJ2-5; no clear D. The CDR3 sequence is 12 residues long. V was pared by 6 bases and J by 0 bases, with 5 bases between. Germline V lookup: CDR1 KGHSH, CDR2 LQKENI.

This clone was counted between two and nine times. J is TRBJ2-2 and V is TRBV9; 7 positions match TRBD2. The CDR3 length is 15 residues. V shed 3 bases, J shed 4 bases, and the junction held 6 bases outside the gene matches. Looked up from germline, CDR1 is SGDLS and CDR2 is YYNGEE. CDR3 loop: CASSARGIGTGELFF. Here the CDR3 DNA reads TGTGCCAGCAGCGCGCGGGGGATAGGCACCGGGGAGCTGTTTTTT.

The CDR3 here is CASSRGQGAYDGYTF. The CDR3 coding sequence is TGTGCCAGCAGCCGGGGACAGGGGGCTTACGATGGCTACACCTTC. The rearrangement uses TRBV13 and TRBJ1-2; the match to TRBD1 covers 12 bases. Germline lookup yields CDR1 PRHDT and CDR2 FYEKMQ (reference sequence). The CDR3 spans 15 residues. The J segment lost 6 bases and the V segment lost 5 bases, leaving 7 bases of the junction unmatched.